This T cell receptor beta chain originates from a study of T cell responses to AZD1222 COVID-19 vaccine. The repertoire was sequenced with immunoSEQ multiplex PCR; TCRdb's copy has only in-frame clones and lacks some. Of 110,000 or so clones in the sample, about 90% were seen once. Germline CDR1 LGHNA, CDR2 YSLEER. The CDR3 has 17 amino acids. Trimming shortened V by 2 bases and J by 7 bases, and 23 bases separated the two germline ends. In regard to this clone: The antigen is undetermined.

Pooled samples include second doses given at about 4 or 12 weeks. Study-wide results and limits: Seropositivity was recorded at baseline in only five to seven AZD1222 recipients. Only after the peak T cell response were repertoires sampled.

Sequenced here: peripheral blood, sampled 28 days after the second AZD1222 dose. The chain employs TRBV4-3 and TRBJ1-2, with a tentative D call TRBD1 (5 bases). The sequence derives from an adult who received the AZD1222 COVID-19 vaccine. The CDR3 sequence is CASSQYGGFGGIPGYTF. Written as DNA, the CDR3 is TGCGCCAGCAGCCAATACGGAGGGTTTGGGGGGATCCCTGGCTACACCTTC.